This TCR beta chain was captured in a study of patients and donors after allogeneic stem cell transplantation. TCRdb reanalysed the RT-PCR reads using MiXCR and keeps one entry per CDR3 protein. This sample has about 230,000 distinct CDR3 sequences, with 14% found just once. This clonotype has ten or more counts. Germline CDR1 and CDR2: DFQATT and SNEGSKA (reference sequence). The CDR3 has 11 amino acids. Trimming cost V 6 bases and J 3 bases, with 8 bases left between them. The TCR was taken from a human donor who was either an allogeneic HSCT recipient or a stem cell or donor lymphocyte infusion donor (not recorded which). It is not recorded whose cells these are; they may come from a transplant donor. The specimen was blood, either unsorted or a sorted T cell fraction (not recorded which). The chain couples TRBV20-1 to TRBJ1-1; D ambiguous. CDR3 sequence (DNA): TGCAGTGCCCCCTGGGACACTGAAGCTTTCTTT. Its translation: CSAPWDTEAFF.